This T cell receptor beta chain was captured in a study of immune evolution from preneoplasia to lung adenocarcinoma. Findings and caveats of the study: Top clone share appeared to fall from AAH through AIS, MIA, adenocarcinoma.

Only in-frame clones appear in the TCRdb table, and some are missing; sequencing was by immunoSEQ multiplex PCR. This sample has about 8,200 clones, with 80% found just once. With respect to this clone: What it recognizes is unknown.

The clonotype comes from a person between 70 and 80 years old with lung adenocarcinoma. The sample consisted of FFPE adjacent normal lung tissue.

Here the CDR3 DNA reads TGTGCCACCTTACGCTTAGCTGGGACCTACGAGCAGTACTTC. This gives the protein CATLRLAGTYEQYF. The chain carries TRBV7-9 and TRBJ2-7; D not certain. V was clipped by 10 bases and J by 2 bases, with 18 bases between them. Germline V CDR1 and CDR2: SEHNR, FQNEAQ (reference sequence). CDR3 length equals 14 residues.